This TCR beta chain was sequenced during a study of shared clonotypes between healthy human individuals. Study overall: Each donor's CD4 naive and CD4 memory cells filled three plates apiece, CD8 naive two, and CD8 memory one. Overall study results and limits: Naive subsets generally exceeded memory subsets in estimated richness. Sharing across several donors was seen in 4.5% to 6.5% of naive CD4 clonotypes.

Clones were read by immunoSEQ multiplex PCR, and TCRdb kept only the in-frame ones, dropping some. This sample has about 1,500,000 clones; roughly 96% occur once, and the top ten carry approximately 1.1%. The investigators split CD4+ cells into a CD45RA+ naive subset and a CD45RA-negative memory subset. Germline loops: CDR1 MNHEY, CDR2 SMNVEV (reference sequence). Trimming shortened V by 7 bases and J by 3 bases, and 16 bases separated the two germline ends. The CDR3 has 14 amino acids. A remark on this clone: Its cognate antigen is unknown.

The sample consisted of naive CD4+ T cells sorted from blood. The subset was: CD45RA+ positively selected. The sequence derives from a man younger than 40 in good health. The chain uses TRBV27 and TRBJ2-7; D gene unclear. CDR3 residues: CASKPAAILYEQYF. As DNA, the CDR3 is TGTGCCAGCAAGCCCGCAGCCATCCTCTACGAGCAGTACTTC.